Listed below are T cell receptor beta chains from one sample, sequenced in a study of PD-1 blockade in classical Hodgkin lymphoma. This table comes from immunoSEQ multiplex PCR, and its TCRdb copy is limited to in-frame clones, with some not included. The table lists tens of thousands of clones, 78% of them singletons. The sequencing used peripheral blood mononuclear cells (PBMCs), collected before the fourth cycle of nivolumab. Receptors originate from a human donor with classical Hodgkin lymphoma. Both conserved end residues are part of each CDR3. D genes are given only for firm matches. Rows may omit the clone size; those that give it use once, few, many or a size class.

TRBJ2-6,NA,TRBV2,NA,CASSGGGPVGSGANVLTF,TGTGCCAGCAGTGGAGGGGGGCCGGTGGGCTCTGGGGCCAACGTCCTGACTTTC
TRBJ2-1,NA,TRBV19,NA,CASSPAIPEEQFF,TGTGCCAGTAGTCCCGCCATTCCGGAGGAGCAGTTCTTC
TRBJ1-5,NA,TRBV7-9,NA,CASSLGASRATLTQHF,TGTGCCAGCAGCTTAGGGGCCTCCAGGGCGACTTTGACCCAGCATTTT
TRBJ1-5,NA,TRBV27,NA,CASSFSRPQHF,TGTGCCAGCAGTTTCTCCAGGCCCCAGCATTTT
TRBJ2-5,few,TRBV7-3,TRBD1,CASSPGTGAETQYF,TGTGCCAGCAGCCCCGGGACAGGTGCTGAGACCCAGTACTTC
TRBJ1-5,NA,TRBV7-9,NA,CASSLGAANQPQHF,TGTGCCAGCAGCTTGGGGGCAGCAAATCAGCCCCAGCATTTT
TRBJ1-2,NA,TRBV9,NA,CASSVGRARNYGYTF,TGTGCCAGCAGCGTAGGCAGGGCAAGAAACTATGGCTACACCTTC
TRBJ2-3,NA,TRBV25-1,TRBD2,CASSDRPSGGWGTDTQYF,TGTGCCAGCAGTGATCGGCCTAGCGGGGGATGGGGCACAGATACGCAGTATTTT
TRBJ2-1,NA,TRBV7-9,NA,CASSLIPRRASGEQFF,TGTGCCAGCAGCTTGATCCCCAGGAGGGCCAGTGGTGAGCAGTTCTTC
TRBJ2-7,few,TRBV7-9,TRBD1,CASSLDGVGQAYEQYF,TGTGCCAGCAGCTTAGATGGAGTGGGACAGGCCTACGAGCAGTACTTC
TRBJ1-2,NA,TRBV18,TRBD1,CASSPGQEANYGYTF,TGTGCCAGCTCACCAGGACAGGAGGCTAACTATGGCTACACCTTC
TRBJ2-7,NA,TRBV19,TRBD1,CASSDRDLNYEQYF,TGTGCCAGTTCGGACAGGGACCTCAACTACGAGCAGTACTTC
TRBJ1-1,few,TRBV21-1,NA,CASSKGQENTEAFF,TGTGCCAGCAGCAAAGGTCAGGAGAACACTGAAGCTTTCTTT
TRBJ2-1,NA,TRBV19,NA,CASSARTGTKDYNEQFF,TGTGCCAGTAGTGCCCGTACCGGGACGAAGGACTACAATGAGCAGTTCTTC
TRBJ2-3,few,TRBV10-3,NA,CAISESRSDTQYF,TGTGCCATCAGTGAGTCGAGGTCGGATACGCAGTATTTT
TRBJ2-7,NA,TRBV21-1,NA,CASSAHRDTRYEQYF,TGTGCCAGCAGCGCTCACCGGGACACCCGCTACGAGCAGTACTTC
TRBJ2-1,NA,TRBV18,NA,CASSPVIFSNYNEQFF,TGTGCCAGCTCACCTGTGATTTTTTCCAACTACAATGAGCAGTTCTTC
TRBJ2-3,once,TRBV18,TRBD2,CASSLGTSGSGTDTQYF,TGTGCCAGCTCACTCGGGACTAGCGGGAGCGGGACAGATACGCAGTATTTT
TRBJ1-4,NA,TRBV28,NA,CASTQPRGSTNEKLFF,TGTGCCAGCACTCAGCCGCGAGGATCAACTAATGAAAAACTGTTTTTT
TRBJ2-7,NA,TRBV19,TRBD1,CASTIRTGSYEQYF,TGTGCCAGTACCATTCGGACAGGCTCCTACGAGCAGTACTTC
TRBJ1-2,NA,TRBV7-3,NA,CASSPDRNYGYTF,TGTGCCAGCAGTCCTGACAGAAACTATGGCTACACCTTC
TRBJ2-5,NA,TRBV15,TRBD1,CATSRDPHRGQETQYF,TGTGCCACCAGCAGAGATCCCCACAGGGGCCAAGAGACCCAGTACTTC
TRBJ2-3,NA,TRBV5-6,NA,CASSFEEVLTDTQYF,TGTGCCAGCAGCTTTGAGGAAGTCCTGACAGATACGCAGTATTTT